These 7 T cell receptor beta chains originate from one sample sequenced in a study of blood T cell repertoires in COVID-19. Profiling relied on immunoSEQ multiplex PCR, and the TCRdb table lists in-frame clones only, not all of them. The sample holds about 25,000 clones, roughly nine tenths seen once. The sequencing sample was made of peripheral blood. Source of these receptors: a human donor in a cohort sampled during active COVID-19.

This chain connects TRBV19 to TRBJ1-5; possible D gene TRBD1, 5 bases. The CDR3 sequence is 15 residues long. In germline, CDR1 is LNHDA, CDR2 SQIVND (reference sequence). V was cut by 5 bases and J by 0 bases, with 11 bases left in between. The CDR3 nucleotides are TGTGCCAGTAGTCGGGCAGGGATTAGCAATCAGCCCCAGCATTTT. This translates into CASSRAGISNQPQHF.

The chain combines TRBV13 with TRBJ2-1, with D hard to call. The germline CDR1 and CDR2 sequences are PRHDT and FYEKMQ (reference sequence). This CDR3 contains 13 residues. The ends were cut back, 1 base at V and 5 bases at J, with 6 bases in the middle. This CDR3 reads CASSLEPNNEQFF. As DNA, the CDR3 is TGTGCCAGCAGCTTAGAACCTAACAATGAGCAGTTCTTC.

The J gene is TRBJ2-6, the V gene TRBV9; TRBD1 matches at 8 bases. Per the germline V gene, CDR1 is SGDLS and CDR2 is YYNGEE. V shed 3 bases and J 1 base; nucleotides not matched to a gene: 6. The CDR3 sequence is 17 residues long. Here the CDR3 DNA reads TGTGCCAGCAGCGCTACAGGGGGTATATCTGGGGCCAACGTCCTGACTTTC. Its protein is CASSATGGISGANVLTF.

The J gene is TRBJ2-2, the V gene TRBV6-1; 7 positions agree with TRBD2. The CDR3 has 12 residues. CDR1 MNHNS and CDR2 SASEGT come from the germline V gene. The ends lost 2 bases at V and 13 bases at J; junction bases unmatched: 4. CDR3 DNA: TGTGCCAGCAGTGAATGGGAGGGACGGCTGTTTTTT. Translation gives CASSEWEGRLFF.

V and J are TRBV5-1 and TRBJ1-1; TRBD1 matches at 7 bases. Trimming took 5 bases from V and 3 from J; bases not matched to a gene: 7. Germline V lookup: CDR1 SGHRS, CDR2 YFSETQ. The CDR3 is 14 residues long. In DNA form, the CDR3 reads TGCGCCAGCAGTATGGGACAGATCTACACTGAAGCTTTCTTT. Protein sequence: CASSMGQIYTEAFF.

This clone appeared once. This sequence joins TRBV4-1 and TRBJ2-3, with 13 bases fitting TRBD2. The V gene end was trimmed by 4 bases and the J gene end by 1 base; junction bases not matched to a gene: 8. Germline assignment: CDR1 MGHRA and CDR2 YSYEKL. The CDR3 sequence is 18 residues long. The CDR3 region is CASSLGTSGIYGTDTQYF. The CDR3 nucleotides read TGCGCCAGCAGCCTGGGGACTAGCGGGATTTACGGCACAGATACGCAGTATTTT.

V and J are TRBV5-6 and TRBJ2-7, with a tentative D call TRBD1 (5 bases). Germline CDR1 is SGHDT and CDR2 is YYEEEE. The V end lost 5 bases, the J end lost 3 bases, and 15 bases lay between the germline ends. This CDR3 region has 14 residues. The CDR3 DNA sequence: TGTGCCAGCAGTTCCACGGACACAGTCTACGAGCAGTACTTC. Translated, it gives CASSSTDTVYEQYF.